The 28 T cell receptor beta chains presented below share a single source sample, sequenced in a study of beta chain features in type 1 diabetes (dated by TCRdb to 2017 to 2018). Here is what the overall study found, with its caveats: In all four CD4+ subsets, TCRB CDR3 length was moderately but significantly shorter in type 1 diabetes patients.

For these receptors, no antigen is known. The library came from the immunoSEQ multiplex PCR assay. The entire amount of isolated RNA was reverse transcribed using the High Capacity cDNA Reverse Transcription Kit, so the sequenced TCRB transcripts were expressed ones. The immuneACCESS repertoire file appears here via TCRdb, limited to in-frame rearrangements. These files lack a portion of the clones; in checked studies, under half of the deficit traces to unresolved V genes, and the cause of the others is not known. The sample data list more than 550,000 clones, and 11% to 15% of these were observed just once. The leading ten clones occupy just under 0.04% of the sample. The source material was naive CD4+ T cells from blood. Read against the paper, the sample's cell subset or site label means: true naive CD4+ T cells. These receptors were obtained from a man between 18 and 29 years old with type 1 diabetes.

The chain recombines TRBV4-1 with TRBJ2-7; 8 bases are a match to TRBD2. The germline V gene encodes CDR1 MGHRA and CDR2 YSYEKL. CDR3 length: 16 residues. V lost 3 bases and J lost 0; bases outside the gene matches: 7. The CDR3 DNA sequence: TGCGCCAGCAGCCAGGTCGGGACTAGGAGCTCCTACGAGCAGTACTTC. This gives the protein CASSQVGTRSSYEQYF.

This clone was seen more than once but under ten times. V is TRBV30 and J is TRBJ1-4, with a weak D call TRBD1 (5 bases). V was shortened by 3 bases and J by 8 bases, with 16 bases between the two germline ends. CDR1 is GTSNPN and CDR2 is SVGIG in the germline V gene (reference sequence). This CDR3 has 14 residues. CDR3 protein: CAWSSPSGREKLFF. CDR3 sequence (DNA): TGTGCCTGGAGCTCCCCATCAGGGAGAGAAAAACTGTTTTTT. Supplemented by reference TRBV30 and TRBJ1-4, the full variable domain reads SQTIHQWPATLVQPVGSPLSLECTVEGTSNPNLYWYRQAAGRGLQLLFYSVGIGQISSEVPQNLSASRPQDRQFILSSKKLLLSDSGFYLCAWSSPSGREKLFFGSGTQLSVL.

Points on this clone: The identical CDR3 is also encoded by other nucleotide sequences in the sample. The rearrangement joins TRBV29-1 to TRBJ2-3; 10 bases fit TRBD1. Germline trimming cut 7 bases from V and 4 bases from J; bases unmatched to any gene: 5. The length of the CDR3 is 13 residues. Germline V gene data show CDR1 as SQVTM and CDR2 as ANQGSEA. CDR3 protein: CSAPGQGSDTQYF. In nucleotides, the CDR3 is TGCAGCGCCCCGGGACAGGGGTCAGATACGCAGTATTTT.

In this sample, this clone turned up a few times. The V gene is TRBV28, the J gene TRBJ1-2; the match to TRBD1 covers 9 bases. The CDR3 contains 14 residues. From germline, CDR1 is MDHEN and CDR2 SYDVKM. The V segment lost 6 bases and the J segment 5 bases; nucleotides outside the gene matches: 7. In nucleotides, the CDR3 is TGTGCCAGCAGCAAAGGACAGGGGCAATATGGCTACACCTTC. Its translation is CASSKGQGQYGYTF.

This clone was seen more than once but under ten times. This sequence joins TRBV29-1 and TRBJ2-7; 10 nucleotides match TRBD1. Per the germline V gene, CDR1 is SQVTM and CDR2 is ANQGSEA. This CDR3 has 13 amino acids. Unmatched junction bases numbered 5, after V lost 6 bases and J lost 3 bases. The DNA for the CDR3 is TGCAGCGTCTTCGGACAGGGGGTCTACGAGCAGTACTTC. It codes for CSVFGQGVYEQYF.

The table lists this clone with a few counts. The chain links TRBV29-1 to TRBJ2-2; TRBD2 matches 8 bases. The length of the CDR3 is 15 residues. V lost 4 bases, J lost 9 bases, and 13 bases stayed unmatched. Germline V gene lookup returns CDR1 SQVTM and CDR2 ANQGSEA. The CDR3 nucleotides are TGCAGCGTTGTGCCCCCCGGGACTAGGGTTAGGGAGCTGTTTTTT. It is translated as CSVVPPGTRVRELFF.

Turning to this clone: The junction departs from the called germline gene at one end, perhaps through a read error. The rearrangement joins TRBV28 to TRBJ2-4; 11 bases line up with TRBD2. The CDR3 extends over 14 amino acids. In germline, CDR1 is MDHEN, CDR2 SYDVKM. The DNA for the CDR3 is TGTGCCAGCAATAGCGGGGGGGCCAGAAACATTCAGTACTTC. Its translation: CASNSGGARNIQYF.

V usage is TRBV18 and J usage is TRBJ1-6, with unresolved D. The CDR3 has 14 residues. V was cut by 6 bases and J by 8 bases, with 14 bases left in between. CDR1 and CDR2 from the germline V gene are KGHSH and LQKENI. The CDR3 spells CASSYTVWDSPLHF. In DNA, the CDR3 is TGTGCCAGCTCCTACACAGTGTGGGATTCACCCCTCCACTTT. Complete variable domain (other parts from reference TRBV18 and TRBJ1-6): NAGVMQNPRHLVRRRGQEARLRCSPMKGHSHVYWYRQLPEEGLKFMVYLQKENIIDESGMPKERFSAEFPKEGPSILRIQQVVRGDSAAYFCASSYTVWDSPLHFGNGTRLTVT.

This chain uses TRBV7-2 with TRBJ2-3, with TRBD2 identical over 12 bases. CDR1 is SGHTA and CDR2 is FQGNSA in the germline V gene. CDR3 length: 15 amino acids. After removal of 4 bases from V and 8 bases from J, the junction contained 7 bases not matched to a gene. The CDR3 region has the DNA TGTGCCAGCAGCTCTGGACTAGCGGGATTCGGTACGCAGTATTTT. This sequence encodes CASSSGLAGFGTQYF.

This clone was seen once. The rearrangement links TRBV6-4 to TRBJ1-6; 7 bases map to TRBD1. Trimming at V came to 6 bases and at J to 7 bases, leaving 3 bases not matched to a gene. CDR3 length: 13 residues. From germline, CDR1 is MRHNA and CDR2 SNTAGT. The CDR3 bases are TGTGCCAGCAGAGGGGGCGGAAATTCACCCCTCCACTTT. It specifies CASRGGGNSPLHF.

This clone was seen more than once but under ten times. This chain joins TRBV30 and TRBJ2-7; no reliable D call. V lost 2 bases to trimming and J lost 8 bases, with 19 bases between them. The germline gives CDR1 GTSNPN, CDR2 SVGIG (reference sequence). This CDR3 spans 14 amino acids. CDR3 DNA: TGTGCCTGGAGTAGGACCGGTGATACCCTGAAGCAGTACTTC. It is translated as CAWSRTGDTLKQYF.

CDR3 sequence: CASSSRLAGTGITYNEQFF. The CDR3 DNA reads TGTGCCAGCAGCTCGCGACTAGCGGGGACCGGTATAACCTACAATGAGCAGTTCTTC. The gene calls are TRBV7-6 and TRBJ2-1, with TRBD2 identical over 11 bases. J was trimmed by 2 bases and V by 4 bases; bases with no gene match: 13. The germline V gene has CDR1 SGHVS and CDR2 FNYEAQ. The CDR3 is 19 residues long.

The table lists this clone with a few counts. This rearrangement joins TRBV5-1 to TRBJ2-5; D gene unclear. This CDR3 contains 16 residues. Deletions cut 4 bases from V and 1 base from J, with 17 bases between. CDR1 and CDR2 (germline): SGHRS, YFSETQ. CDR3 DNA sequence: TGCGCCAGCAGCATCACCCCAAGGACGTCCCAAGAGACCCAGTACTTC. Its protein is CASSITPRTSQETQYF.

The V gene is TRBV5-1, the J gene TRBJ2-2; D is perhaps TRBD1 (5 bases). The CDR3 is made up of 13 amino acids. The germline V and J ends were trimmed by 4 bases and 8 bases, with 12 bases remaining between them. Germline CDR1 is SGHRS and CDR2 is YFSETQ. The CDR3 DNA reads TGCGCCAGCAGCCAGACAGTGCCGGGGGAGCTGTTTTTT. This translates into CASSQTVPGELFF.

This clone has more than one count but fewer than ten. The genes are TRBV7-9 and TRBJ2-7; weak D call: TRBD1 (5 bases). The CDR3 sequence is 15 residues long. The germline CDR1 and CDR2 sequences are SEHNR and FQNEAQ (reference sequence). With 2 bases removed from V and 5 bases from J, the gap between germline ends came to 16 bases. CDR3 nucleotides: TGTGCCAGCAGCTTAATCGGTCAGGGCGGCCACGAGCAGTACTTC. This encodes CASSLIGQGGHEQYF.

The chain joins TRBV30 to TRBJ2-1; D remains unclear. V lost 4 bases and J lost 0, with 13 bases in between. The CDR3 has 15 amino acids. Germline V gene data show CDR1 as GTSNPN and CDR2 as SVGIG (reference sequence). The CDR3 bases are TGTGCCTGGACGAGAAGCCGGACCTCCTACAATGAGCAGTTCTTC. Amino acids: CAWTRSRTSYNEQFF.

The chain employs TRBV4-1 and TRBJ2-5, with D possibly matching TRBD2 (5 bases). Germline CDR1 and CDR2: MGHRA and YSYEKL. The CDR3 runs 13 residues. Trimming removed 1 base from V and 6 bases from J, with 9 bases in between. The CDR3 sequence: CASSQAGYQTQYF. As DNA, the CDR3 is TGCGCCAGCAGCCAAGCGGGGTACCAGACCCAGTACTTC.

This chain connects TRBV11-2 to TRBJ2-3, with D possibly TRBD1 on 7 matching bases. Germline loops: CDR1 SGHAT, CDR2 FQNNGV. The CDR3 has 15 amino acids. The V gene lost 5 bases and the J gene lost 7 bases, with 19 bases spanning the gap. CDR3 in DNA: TGTGCCAGCAGCCTACCCCAGGGGGGCAAGTATACGCAGTATTTT. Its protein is CASSLPQGGKYTQYF.

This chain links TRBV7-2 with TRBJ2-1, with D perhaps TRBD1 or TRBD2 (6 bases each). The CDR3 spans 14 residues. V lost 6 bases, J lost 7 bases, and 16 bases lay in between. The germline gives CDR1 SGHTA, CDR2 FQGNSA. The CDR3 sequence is CASSLWTGANEQFF. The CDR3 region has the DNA TGTGCCAGCAGTCTTTGGACGGGGGCTAATGAGCAGTTCTTC.

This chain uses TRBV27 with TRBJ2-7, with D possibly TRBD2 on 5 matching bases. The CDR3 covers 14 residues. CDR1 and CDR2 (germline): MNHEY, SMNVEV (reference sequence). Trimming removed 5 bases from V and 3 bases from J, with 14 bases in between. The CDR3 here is CASSAAEFNYEQYF. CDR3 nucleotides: TGTGCCAGCAGTGCAGCGGAATTTAACTACGAGCAGTACTTC.

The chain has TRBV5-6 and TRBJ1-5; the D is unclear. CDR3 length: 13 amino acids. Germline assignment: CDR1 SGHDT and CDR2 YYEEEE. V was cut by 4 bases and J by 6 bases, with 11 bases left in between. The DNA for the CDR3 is TGTGCCAGCAGCACCCGGATCGGTCAGCCCCAGCATTTT. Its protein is CASSTRIGQPQHF.

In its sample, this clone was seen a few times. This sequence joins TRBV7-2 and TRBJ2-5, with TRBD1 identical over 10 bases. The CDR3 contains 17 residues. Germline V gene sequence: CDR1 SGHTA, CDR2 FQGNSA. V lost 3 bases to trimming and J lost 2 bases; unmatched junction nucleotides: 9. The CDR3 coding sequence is TGTGCCAGCAGCTTCGGCCGGGACAGGGGACGACAAGAGACCCAGTACTTC. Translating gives CASSFGRDRGRQETQYF.

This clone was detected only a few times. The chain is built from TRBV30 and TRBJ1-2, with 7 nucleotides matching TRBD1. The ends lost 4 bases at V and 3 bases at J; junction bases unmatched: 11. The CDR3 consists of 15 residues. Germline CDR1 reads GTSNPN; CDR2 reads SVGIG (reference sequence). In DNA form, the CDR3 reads TGTGCCTGGACCAGAGCACCGGGACAGTACTATGGCTACACCTTC. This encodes CAWTRAPGQYYGYTF.

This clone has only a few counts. The CDR3 DNA sequence: TGCGCCAGCAGCTTGGGGATGGCAGATACGCAGTATTTT. Its translation is CASSLGMADTQYF. The chain joins TRBV5-1 to TRBJ2-3; D is undetermined. The CDR3 contains 13 residues. Between the trimmed V and J ends, which lost 0 bases and 4 bases, there was a span of 6 bases. The V gene's germline CDR1 is SGHRS and CDR2 YFSETQ. Supplemented by reference TRBV5-1 and TRBJ2-3, the full variable domain reads KAGVTQTPRYLIKTRGQQVTLSCSPISGHRSVSWYQQTPGQGLQFLFEYFSETQRNKGNFPGRFSGRQFSNSRSEMNVSTLELGDSALYLCASSLGMADTQYFGPGTRLTVL.

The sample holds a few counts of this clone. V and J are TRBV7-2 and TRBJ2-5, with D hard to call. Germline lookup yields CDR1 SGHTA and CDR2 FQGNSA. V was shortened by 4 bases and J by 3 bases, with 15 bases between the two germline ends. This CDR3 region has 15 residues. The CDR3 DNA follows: TGTGCCAGCAGCTCCTGGGTACAGAATGAAGAGACCCAGTACTTC. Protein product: CASSSWVQNEETQYF.

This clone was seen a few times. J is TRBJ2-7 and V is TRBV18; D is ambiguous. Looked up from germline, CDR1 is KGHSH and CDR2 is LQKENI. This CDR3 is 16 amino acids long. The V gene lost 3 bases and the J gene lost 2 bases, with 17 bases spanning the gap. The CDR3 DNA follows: TGTGCCAGCTCACCCTCTTCGAATTTGGGAACCTACGAGCAGTACTTC. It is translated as CASSPSSNLGTYEQYF.

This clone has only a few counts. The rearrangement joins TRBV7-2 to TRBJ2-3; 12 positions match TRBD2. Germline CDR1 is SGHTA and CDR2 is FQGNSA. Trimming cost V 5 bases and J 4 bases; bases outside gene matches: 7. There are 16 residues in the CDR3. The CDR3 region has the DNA TGTGCCAGCAGCCCTGACGGGACTAGCGGGCCAGATACGCAGTATTTT. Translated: CASSPDGTSGPDTQYF. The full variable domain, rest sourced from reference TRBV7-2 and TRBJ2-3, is GAGVSQSPSNKVTEKGKDVELRCDPISGHTALYWYRQSLGQGLEFLIYFQGNSAPDKSGLPSDRFSAERTGGSVSTLTIQRTQQEDSAVYLCASSPDGTSGPDTQYFGPGTRLTVL.

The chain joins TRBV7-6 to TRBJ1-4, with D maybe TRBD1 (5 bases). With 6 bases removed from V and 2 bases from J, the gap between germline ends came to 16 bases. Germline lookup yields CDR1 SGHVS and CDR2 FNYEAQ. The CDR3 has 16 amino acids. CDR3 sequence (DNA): TGTGCCAGCAGTCTAGCCAGGGCCCCTACTAATGAAAAACTGTTTTTT. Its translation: CASSLARAPTNEKLFF.